This T cell receptor (beta chain) emerged from a study of T cells after yellow fever vaccination. Study context: SMART-Seq v4 Ultra Low Input served to prepare low-cell-number fractions.

Universal primer sites and UMIs were introduced during 5'RACE template-switching synthesis of TCR cDNA. Using its own MiXCR run on the 5' RACE reads, TCRdb lists one record per CDR3 protein. This sample has some 290,000 distinct CDR3 sequences; approximately 11% occur once, and the top ten carry 3% to 3.5%. The CDR3 covers 13 residues. V lost 2 bases to trimming and J lost 8 bases, with 9 bases between them. Germline V gives CDR1 MNHEY, CDR2 SVGAGI. On this clonotype: Its antigen is still unknown.

Regarding the study as a whole: Most clones from primary vaccination were detected again post-booster (just under 97% CD4, around 88% CD8).

The chain couples TRBV6-5 to TRBJ1-4, with a weak D call TRBD1 (5 bases). This sequence originates from a man aged 18 to 29 who received the YFV17D yellow fever vaccine. Material: CD4+ T cells sorted from PBMCs, obtained 45 days after the yellow fever booster vaccination. CDR3 sequence (DNA): TGTGCCAGCAGTTACGACAGCGGGGAAAAACTGTTTTTT. It specifies CASSYDSGEKLFF.